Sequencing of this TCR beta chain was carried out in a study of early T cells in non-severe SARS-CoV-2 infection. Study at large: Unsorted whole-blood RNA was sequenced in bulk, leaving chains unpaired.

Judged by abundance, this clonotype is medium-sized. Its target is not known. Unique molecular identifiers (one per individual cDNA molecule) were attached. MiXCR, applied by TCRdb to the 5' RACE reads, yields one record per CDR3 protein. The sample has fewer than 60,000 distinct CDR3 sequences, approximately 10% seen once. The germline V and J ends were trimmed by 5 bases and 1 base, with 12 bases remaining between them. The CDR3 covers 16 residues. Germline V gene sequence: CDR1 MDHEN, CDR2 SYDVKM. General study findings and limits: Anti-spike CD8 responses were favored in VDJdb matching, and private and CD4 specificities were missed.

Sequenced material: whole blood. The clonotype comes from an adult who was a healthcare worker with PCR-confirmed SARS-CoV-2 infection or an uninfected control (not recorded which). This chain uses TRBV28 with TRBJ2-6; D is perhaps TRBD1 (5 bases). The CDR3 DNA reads TGTGCCAGCAGTATCCCACAGGTTTCTGGGGCCAACGTCCTGACTTTC. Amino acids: CASSIPQVSGANVLTF.